Following are 21 T cell receptor beta chains from one sample sequenced in a study of control samples from healthy donors and cancer patients. The data were produced by immunoSEQ multiplex PCR, yet TCRdb's version contains in-frame clones alone and is incomplete. Of fewer than 70,000 clones listed, approximately 80% are singletons. Sample: PBMCs. These receptors were taken from a woman aged 45 to 65 with lung cancer.

This chain links TRBV28 with TRBJ1-2, with a possible D match to TRBD1 (5 bases). CDR3 size: 14 residues. Per the germline V gene, CDR1 is MDHEN and CDR2 is SYDVKM. V was clipped by 3 bases and J by 5 bases, with 13 bases between them. The CDR3 DNA sequence: TGTGCCAGCAGTTTCCGACAGATCGGGTATGGCTACACCTTC. As protein: CASSFRQIGYGYTF.

The rearrangement joins TRBV7-8 to TRBJ2-7; D is perhaps TRBD1 or TRBD2 (5 bases each). V was shortened by 1 base and J by 5 bases, with 9 bases between the two germline ends. Germline V lookup: CDR1 SGHVS, CDR2 FQNEAQ. This CDR3 has 13 amino acids. The CDR3 reads CASSLGGWDEQYF. CDR3 nucleotide sequence: TGTGCCAGCAGCTTAGGGGGGTGGGACGAGCAGTACTTC.

The J gene is TRBJ2-7, the V gene TRBV30; TRBD1 agrees at 7 bases. Trimming took 2 bases from V and 2 from J; bases not matched to a gene: 12. From germline, CDR1 is GTSNPN and CDR2 SVGIG (reference sequence). The CDR3 has 16 residues. CDR3 DNA: TGTGCCTGGAGTACTAAGGGACAGTTGCAGACCTACGAGCAGTACTTC. This sequence encodes CAWSTKGQLQTYEQYF.

The rearrangement uses TRBV5-1 and TRBJ2-2, with 8 bases matching TRBD1. The CDR3 loop spans 15 amino acids. The germline V gene encodes CDR1 SGHRS and CDR2 YFSETQ. V gave up 2 bases and J gave up 5 bases; unmatched junction bases: 5. The DNA of the CDR3 is TGCGCCAGCAGCTTCTCTACAGGGGGGACCGGGGAGCTGTTTTTT. Protein product: CASSFSTGGTGELFF.

This clone was seen a handful of times. This chain connects TRBV7-8 to TRBJ1-2; TRBD1 agrees at 8 bases. CDR3 length equals 14 residues. Trimming removed 2 bases from V and 2 bases from J; junction bases left unmatched: 1. Germline V gives CDR1 SGHVS, CDR2 FQNEAQ. The CDR3 loop reads CASSLSGGNYGYTF. The CDR3, as DNA: TGTGCCAGCAGCTTATCAGGGGGCAACTATGGCTACACCTTC.

V is TRBV3-1 (or the pseudogene TRBV3-2) and J is TRBJ1-5; TRBD1 agrees at 7 bases. Trimming cost V 8 bases and J 4 bases; bases outside gene matches: 11. The CDR3 consists of 15 residues. Germline assignment: CDR1 LGHDT and CDR2 YNNKEL (reference sequence). The CDR3 spells CASGTGTVANQPQHF. CDR3 DNA sequence: TGTGCCAGCGGAACAGGGACAGTGGCAAATCAGCCCCAGCATTTT.

This chain uses TRBV6-2 or TRBV6-3 with TRBJ1-2, with 12 bases lining up with TRBD1. Germline CDR1 MNHEY, CDR2 SVGEGT. The CDR3 totals 16 residues. V shed 5 bases and J 2 bases; nucleotides not matched to a gene: 6. CDR3 sequence (DNA): TGTGCCAGCAGTACCGGGACAGGGGGCCCAAACTATGGCTACACCTTC. It yields the protein CASSTGTGGPNYGYTF.

The J gene is TRBJ2-4, the V gene TRBV28, with D possibly called TRBD1 or TRBD2 (5 bases each). Germline lookup yields CDR1 MDHEN and CDR2 SYDVKM. The CDR3 extends over 14 amino acids. V gave up 6 bases and J gave up 2 bases, with 11 bases separating them. Here the CDR3 DNA reads TGTGCCAGCAGGGGACCTCCGACCAAAAACATTCAGTACTTC. Its protein product is CASRGPPTKNIQYF.

This clone has more than one count but fewer than ten. The V call is TRBV28, the J call TRBJ1-5; 9 bases align to TRBD1. This CDR3 comprises 14 residues. Germline V gene data show CDR1 as MDHEN and CDR2 as SYDVKM. The J segment lost 7 bases and the V segment lost 6 bases, leaving 7 bases of the junction unmatched. The CDR3 DNA is TGTGCCAGCAGCCTGACAGGGGGTGGCCAGCCCCAGCATTTT. It translates to CASSLTGGGQPQHF.

The chain joins TRBV7-3 to TRBJ1-6; no reliable D call. The CDR3 is made up of 13 amino acids. Trimming removed 4 bases from V and 9 bases from J, with 10 bases in between. Germline CDR1 SGHTA, CDR2 FQGTGA. CDR3: CASSSSISSPLHF. CDR3 nucleotide sequence: TGTGCCAGCAGCTCCAGTATAAGTTCACCCCTCCACTTT.

J is TRBJ2-2 and V is TRBV9; 8 positions match TRBD1. The CDR3 contains 16 residues. The V gene's germline CDR1 is SGDLS and CDR2 YYNGEE. V lost 4 bases to trimming and J lost 8 bases; unmatched junction nucleotides: 13. CDR3 in DNA: TGTGCCAGCAGCCTCCGTGGGGGGACAGGCCTGGGGGAGCTGTTTTTT. Protein product: CASSLRGGTGLGELFF. The whole variable domain, filled in from reference TRBV9 and TRBJ2-2, reads DSGVTQTPKHLITATGQRVTLRCSPRSGDLSVYWYQQSLDQGLQFLIQYYNGEERAKGNILERFSAQQFPDLHSELNLSSLELGDSALYFCASSLRGGTGLGELFFGEGSRLTVL.

The chain joins TRBV11-2 to TRBJ1-3; D gene uncertain. The CDR3 spans 13 residues. V dropped 3 bases and J dropped 8 bases, with 11 bases sitting between them. The germline V gene has CDR1 SGHAT and CDR2 FQNNGV. The CDR3 here is CASSFAGSDTIYF. The DNA of the CDR3 is TGTGCCAGCAGCTTCGCGGGGTCCGACACCATATATTTT. The whole variable domain, filled in from reference TRBV11-2 and TRBJ1-3, reads EAGVAQSPRYKIIEKRQSVAFWCNPISGHATLYWYQQILGQGPKLLIQFQNNGVVDDSQLPKDRFSAERLKGVDSTLKIQPAKLEDSAVYLCASSFAGSDTIYFGEGSWLTVV.

V usage is TRBV14 and J usage is TRBJ2-1; D uncertain. V lost 1 base and J lost 1, with 11 bases in between. CDR1 is SGHDN and CDR2 is FVKESK in the germline V gene. The CDR3 runs to 16 residues. For the CDR3, the DNA is TGTGCCAGCAGCCAAGGGACGGGCCGATCCTACAATGAGCAGTTCTTC. Translation gives CASSQGTGRSYNEQFF.

The V gene is TRBV13, the J gene TRBJ2-7; TRBD1 agrees at 10 bases. V lost 0 bases to trimming and J lost 2 bases; unmatched junction nucleotides: 7. The CDR3 is made up of 17 amino acids. Germline assignment: CDR1 PRHDT and CDR2 FYEKMQ (reference sequence). CDR3: CASSLGLSGTGAYEQYF. The DNA for the CDR3 is TGTGCCAGCAGCTTAGGCCTATCCGGGACAGGGGCCTACGAGCAGTACTTC.

V usage is TRBV2 and J usage is TRBJ2-1, with 9 positions matching TRBD1. Germline trimming cut 2 bases from V and 16 bases from J; bases unmatched to any gene: 3. The CDR3 totals 11 residues. CDR1 SNHLY and CDR2 FYNNEI come from the germline V gene. The CDR3 loop reads CASSERDRVFF. CDR3 sequence (DNA): TGTGCCAGCAGTGAAAGGGACAGGGTATTCTTC. The complete variable domain, with remaining parts taken from reference TRBV2 and TRBJ2-1, reads EPEVTQTPSHQVTQMGQEVILRCVPISNHLYFYWYRQILGQKVEFLVSFYNNEISEKSEIFDDQFSVERPDGSNFTLKIRSTKLEDSAMYFCASSERDRVFFGPGTRLTVL.

The rearrangement uses TRBV5-6 and TRBJ2-7; 8 bases map to TRBD1. Trimming took 1 base from V and 6 from J; bases not matched to a gene: 9. CDR1 is SGHDT and CDR2 is YYEEEE in the germline V gene. The CDR3 sequence is 15 residues long. The CDR3 loop is CASSLLDRVDLEQYF. The CDR3 DNA reads as TGTGCCAGCAGCTTGTTGGACAGGGTTGACCTCGAGCAGTACTTC.

J is TRBJ2-2 and V is TRBV7-9; D remains unclear. Trimming took off 5 bases at V and 5 bases at J, with 15 bases between the two ends. The CDR3 spans 15 residues. CDR1 is SEHNR and CDR2 is FQNEAQ in the germline V gene (reference sequence). Written as DNA, the CDR3 is TGTGCCAGCAGCCCCGCGGCGATTTGGACCGGGGAGCTGTTTTTT. Amino acid sequence: CASSPAAIWTGELFF.

V is TRBV9 and J is TRBJ1-4; the D is unclear. With 2 bases removed from V and 7 bases from J, the gap between germline ends came to 12 bases. This CDR3 contains 14 residues. CDR1 is SGDLS and CDR2 is YYNGEE in the germline V gene. In DNA, the CDR3 is TGTGCCAGCAGCGTCAGTAGGGCTAGTGAAAAACTGTTTTTT. This encodes CASSVSRASEKLFF.

This chain links TRBV27 with TRBJ1-1; TRBD1 aligns across 7 bases. CDR3 length: 14 amino acids. V was pared by 5 bases and J by 0 bases, with 3 bases of the junction left unmatched. The germline CDR1 and CDR2 sequences are MNHEY and SMNVEV (reference sequence). The DNA for the CDR3 is TGTGCCAGCAGTACAGGGGCTATGAACACTGAAGCTTTCTTT. Its translation: CASSTGAMNTEAFF.

CDR3 DNA: TGTGCCAGCAGTCTATACCCGGGATTCGGCACTGAAGCTTTCTTT. Its protein is CASSLYPGFGTEAFF. The chain combines TRBV27 with TRBJ1-1; no firm D call. Per germline, CDR1 MNHEY and CDR2 SMNVEV (reference sequence). V was shortened by 5 bases and J by 4 bases, with 17 bases between the two germline ends. The CDR3 extends over 15 amino acids.

The chain recombines TRBV6-6 with TRBJ1-1; tentatively, D is TRBD1 (5 bases). V lost 6 bases and J 0 bases, leaving 8 bases between the germline ends. Germline V gene data show CDR1 as MNHNY and CDR2 as SVGAGI (reference sequence). The CDR3 has 13 amino acids. The DNA for the CDR3 is TGTGCCAGCAGGGGGGGGTTGAACACTGAAGCTTTCTTT. Translation: CASRGGLNTEAFF.